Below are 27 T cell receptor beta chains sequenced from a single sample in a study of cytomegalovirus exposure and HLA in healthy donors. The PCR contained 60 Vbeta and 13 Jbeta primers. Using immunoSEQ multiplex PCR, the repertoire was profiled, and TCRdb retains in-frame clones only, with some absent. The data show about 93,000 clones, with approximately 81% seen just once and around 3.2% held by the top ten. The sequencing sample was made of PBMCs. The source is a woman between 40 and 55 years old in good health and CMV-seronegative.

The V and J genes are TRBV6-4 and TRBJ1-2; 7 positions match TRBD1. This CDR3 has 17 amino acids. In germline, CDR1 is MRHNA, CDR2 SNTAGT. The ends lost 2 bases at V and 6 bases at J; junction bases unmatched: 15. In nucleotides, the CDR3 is TGTGCCAGCAGTGACCCCCCTAGGGGGCGCGGTTTAGATGGCTACACCTTC. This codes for CASSDPPRGRGLDGYTF.

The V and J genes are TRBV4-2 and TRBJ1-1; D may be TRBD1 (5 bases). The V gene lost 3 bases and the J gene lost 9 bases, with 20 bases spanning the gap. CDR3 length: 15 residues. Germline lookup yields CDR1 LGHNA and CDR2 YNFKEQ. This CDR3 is CASSHEAPGLSQAFF. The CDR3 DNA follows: TGTGCCAGCAGCCATGAAGCACCGGGACTCAGCCAAGCTTTCTTT.

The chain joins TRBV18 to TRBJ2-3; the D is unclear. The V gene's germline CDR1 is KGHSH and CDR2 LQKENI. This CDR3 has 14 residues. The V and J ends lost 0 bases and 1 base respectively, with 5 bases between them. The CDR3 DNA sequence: TGTGCCAGCTCACCACCGAGCGGCACAGATACGCAGTATTTT. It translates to CASSPPSGTDTQYF.

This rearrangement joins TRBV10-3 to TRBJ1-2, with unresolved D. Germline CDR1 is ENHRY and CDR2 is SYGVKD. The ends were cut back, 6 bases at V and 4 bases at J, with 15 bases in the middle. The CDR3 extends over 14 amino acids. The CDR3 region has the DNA TGTGCCATCAGCCCCCTAGACCTGGGCTATGGCTACACCTTC. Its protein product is CAISPLDLGYGYTF.

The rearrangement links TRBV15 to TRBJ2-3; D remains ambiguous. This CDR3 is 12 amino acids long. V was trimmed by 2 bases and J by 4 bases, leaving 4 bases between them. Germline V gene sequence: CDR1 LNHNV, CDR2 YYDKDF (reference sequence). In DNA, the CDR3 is TGTGCCACCAGCAGACTAGCAGATACGCAGTATTTT. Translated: CATSRLADTQYF.

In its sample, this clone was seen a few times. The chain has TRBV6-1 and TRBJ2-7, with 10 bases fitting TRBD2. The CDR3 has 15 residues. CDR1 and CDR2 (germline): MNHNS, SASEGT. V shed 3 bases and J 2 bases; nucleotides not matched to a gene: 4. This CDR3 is CASSDQREGPYEQYF. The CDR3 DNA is TGTGCCAGCAGTGACCAGCGGGAGGGCCCCTACGAGCAGTACTTC.

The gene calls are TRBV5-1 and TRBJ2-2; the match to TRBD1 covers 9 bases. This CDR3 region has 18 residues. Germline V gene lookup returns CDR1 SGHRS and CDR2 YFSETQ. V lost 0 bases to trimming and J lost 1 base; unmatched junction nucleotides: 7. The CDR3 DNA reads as TGCGCCAGCAGCTTGGCTAGGTGGGGACAGGGGAACACCGGGGAGCTGTTTTTT. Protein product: CASSLARWGQGNTGELFF.

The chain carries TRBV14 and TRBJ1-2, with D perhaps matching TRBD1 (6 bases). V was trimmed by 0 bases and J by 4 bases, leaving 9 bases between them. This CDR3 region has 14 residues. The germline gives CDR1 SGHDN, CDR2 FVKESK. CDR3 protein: CASSQDRGAYGYTF. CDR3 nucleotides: TGTGCCAGCAGCCAAGACAGGGGAGCCTATGGCTACACCTTC.

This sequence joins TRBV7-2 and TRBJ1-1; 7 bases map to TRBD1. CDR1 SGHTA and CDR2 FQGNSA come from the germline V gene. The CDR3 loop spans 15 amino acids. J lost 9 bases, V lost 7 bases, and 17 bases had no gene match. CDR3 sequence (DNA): TGTGCCAGCACCCCGGGAGATTATGCGGGACAGAAAGCTTTCTTT. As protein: CASTPGDYAGQKAFF.

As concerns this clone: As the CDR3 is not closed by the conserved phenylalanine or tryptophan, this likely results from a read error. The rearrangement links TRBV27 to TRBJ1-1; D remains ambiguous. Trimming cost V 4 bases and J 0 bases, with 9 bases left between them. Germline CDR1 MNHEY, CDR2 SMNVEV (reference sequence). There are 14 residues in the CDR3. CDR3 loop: CASSSGLMNTEAFC. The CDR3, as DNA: TGTGCCAGCAGTTCGGGATTGATGAACACTGAAGCTTTCTGT.

This CDR3 is CASSFWGRAYEQFF. In DNA, the CDR3 is TGTGCCAGCAGCTTTTGGGGGAGGGCTTATGAGCAGTTCTTC. This chain joins TRBV6-1 and TRBJ2-1, with 7 positions matching TRBD2. V lost 6 bases, J lost 8 bases, and 10 bases stayed unmatched. The CDR3 contains 14 residues. Germline CDR1 MNHNS, CDR2 SASEGT.

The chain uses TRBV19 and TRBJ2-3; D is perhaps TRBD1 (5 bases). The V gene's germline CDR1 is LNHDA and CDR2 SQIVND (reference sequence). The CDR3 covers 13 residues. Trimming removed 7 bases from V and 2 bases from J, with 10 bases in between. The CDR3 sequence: CASTPGNTDTQYF. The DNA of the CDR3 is TGTGCCAGTACCCCAGGGAACACAGATACGCAGTATTTT.

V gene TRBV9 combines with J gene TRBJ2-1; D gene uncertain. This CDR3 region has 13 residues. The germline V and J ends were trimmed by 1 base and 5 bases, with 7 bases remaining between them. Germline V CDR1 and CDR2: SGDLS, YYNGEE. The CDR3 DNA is TGTGCCAGCAGCGTACTAAGTGACAATGAGCAGTTCTTC. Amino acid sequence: CASSVLSDNEQFF.

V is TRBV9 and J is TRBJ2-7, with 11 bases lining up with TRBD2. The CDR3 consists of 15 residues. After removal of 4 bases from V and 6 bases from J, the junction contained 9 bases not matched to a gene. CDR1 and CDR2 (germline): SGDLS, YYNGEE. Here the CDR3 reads CASSNIAGGSSEQYF. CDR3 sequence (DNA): TGTGCCAGCAGCAACATAGCGGGAGGGAGCAGCGAGCAGTACTTC.

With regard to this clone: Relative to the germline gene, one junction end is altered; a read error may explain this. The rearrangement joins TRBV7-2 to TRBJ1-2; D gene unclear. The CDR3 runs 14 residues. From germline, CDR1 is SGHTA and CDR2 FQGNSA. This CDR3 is CASSLTDLNYGYPF. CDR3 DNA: TGTGCCAGCAGCTTAACGGATCTCAACTATGGCTACCCCTTC.

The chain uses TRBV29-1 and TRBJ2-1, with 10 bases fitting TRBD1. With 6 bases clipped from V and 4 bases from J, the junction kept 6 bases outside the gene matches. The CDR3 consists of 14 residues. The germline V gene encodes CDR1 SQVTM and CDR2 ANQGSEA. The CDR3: CSVAGTGDYNEQFF. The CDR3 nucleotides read TGCAGCGTCGCCGGGACAGGGGATTACAATGAGCAGTTCTTC.

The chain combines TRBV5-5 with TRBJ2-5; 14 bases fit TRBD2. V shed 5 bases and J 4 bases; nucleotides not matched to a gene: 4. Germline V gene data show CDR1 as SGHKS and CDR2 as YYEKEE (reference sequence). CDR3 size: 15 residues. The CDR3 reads CASSFGLAGGETQYF. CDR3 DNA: TGTGCCAGCAGTTTTGGACTAGCGGGAGGAGAGACCCAGTACTTC.

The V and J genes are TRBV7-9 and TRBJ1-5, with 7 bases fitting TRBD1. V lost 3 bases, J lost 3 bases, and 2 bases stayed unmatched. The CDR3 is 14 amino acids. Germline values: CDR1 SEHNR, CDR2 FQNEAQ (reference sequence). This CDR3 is CASSLTGYNQPQHF. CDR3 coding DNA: TGTGCCAGCAGCTTGACAGGGTACAATCAGCCCCAGCATTTT.

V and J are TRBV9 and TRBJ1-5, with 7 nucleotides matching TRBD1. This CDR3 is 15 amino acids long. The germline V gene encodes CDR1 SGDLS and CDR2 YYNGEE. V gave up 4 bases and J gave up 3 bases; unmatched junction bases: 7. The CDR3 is CASSRYGQDNQPQHF. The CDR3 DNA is TGTGCCAGCAGCCGTTACGGACAGGACAATCAGCCCCAGCATTTT. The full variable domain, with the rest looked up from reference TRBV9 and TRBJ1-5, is DSGVTQTPKHLITATGQRVTLRCSPRSGDLSVYWYQQSLDQGLQFLIQYYNGEERAKGNILERFSAQQFPDLHSELNLSSLELGDSALYFCASSRYGQDNQPQHFGDGTRLSIL.

The CDR3 DNA reads TGTGCCAGCAGCTTGACAGGGAACACGAACACTGAAGCTTTCTTT. Protein sequence: CASSLTGNTNTEAFF. The chain employs TRBV7-4 and TRBJ1-1; 7 bases align to TRBD1. Germline CDR1 reads SGHVT; CDR2 reads SQSDAQ. V lost 3 bases, J lost 1 base, and 5 bases stayed unmatched. This CDR3 region has 15 residues.

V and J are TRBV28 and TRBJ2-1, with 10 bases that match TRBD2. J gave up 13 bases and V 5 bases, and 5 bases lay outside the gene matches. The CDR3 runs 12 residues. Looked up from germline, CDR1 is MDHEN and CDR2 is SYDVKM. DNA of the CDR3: TGTGCCAGCAGTATCACTAGCGGGGAACAGTTCTTC. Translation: CASSITSGEQFF.

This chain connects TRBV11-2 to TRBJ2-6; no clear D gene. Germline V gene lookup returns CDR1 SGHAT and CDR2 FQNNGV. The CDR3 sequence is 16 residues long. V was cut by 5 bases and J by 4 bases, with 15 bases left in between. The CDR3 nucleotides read TGTGCCAGCAGCGACCCCTCGAGGAACGGGGCCAACGTCCTGACTTTC. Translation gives CASSDPSRNGANVLTF.

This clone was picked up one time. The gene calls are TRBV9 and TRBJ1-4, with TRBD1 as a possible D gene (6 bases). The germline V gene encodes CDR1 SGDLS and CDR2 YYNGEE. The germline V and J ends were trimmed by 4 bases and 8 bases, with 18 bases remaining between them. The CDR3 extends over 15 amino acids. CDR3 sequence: CASSPLSGEGEKLFF. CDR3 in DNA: TGTGCCAGCAGCCCACTTTCAGGGGAAGGGGAAAAACTGTTTTTT.

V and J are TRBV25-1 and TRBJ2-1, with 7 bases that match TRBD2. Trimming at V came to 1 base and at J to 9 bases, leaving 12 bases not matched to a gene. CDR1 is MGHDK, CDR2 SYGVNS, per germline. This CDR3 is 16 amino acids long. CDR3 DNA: TGTGCCAGCAGTGAATCGGGCGGGAGATGGGACGGTGAGCAGTTCTTC. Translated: CASSESGGRWDGEQFF.

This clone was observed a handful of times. This chain's CDR3 is CASSVGVGGAGVAYEQYF. The DNA of the CDR3 is TGTGCCAGCAGCGTAGGCGTGGGAGGAGCGGGAGTGGCCTACGAGCAGTACTTC. The chain has TRBV9 and TRBJ2-7, with 8 bases matching TRBD2. Germline V gene sequence: CDR1 SGDLS, CDR2 YYNGEE. The CDR3 totals 18 residues. V shed 0 bases and J 2 bases; nucleotides not matched to a gene: 13.

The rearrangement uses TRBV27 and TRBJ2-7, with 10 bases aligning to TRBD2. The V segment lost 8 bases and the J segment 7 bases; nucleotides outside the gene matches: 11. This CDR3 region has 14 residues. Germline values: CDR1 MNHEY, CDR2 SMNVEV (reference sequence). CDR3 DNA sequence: TGTGCCAGCTGGCCTAGCGGGAGTCGGAGGGAGCAGTACTTC. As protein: CASWPSGSRREQYF.

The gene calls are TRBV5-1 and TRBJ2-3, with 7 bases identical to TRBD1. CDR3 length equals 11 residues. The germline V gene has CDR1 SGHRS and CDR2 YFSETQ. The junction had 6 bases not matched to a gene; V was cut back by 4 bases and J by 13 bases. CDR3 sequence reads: CASSPDRVKYF. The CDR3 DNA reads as TGCGCCAGCAGCCCCGACAGGGTTAAGTATTTT.